Listed below are T cell receptor beta chains from one sample, sequenced in a study of blood T cell repertoires in COVID-19. Libraries were prepared by immunoSEQ multiplex PCR; TCRdb keeps only in-frame clonotypes and omits some of them. The table records 200,000 or so clones, 65% to 90% of them present only once. Sample: PBMCs or T cells enriched from blood (not recorded which). The receptors shown here come from a middle-aged woman with acute COVID-19. Both conserved end residues are part of each CDR3. The order of the fields is D gene, V gene, J gene, clone size, CDR3 protein, CDR3 DNA. D genes are given only for firm matches. Clone size is stated in some rows and not others, as once, few, many or a class when expanded.

>.|TRBV5-1|TRBJ2-1|.
CASSLGQLLSYNEQFF
TGCGCCAGCAGCTTGGGACAGCTTCTCTCCTACAATGAGCAGTTCTTC
>.|TRBV27|TRBJ2-7|.
CASSSHLNYEQYF
TGTGCCAGCAGTTCCCACCTAAACTACGAGCAGTACTTC
>TRBD2|TRBV4-1|TRBJ2-1|.
CASSQDGGRSYNEQFF
TGCGCCAGCAGCCAAGACGGCGGGAGGTCCTACAATGAGCAGTTCTTC
>.|TRBV30|TRBJ1-6|.
CARGAGWNSPLHF
TGTGCCCGGGGCGCAGGGTGGAATTCACCCCTCCACTTT
>.|TRBV4-1|TRBJ1-3|.
CASSQDQRSSGNTIYF
TGCGCCAGCAGCCAAGATCAACGGTCCTCTGGAAACACCATATATTTT
>TRBD1|TRBV18|TRBJ1-5|.
CASSPPDRGPNQPQHF
TGTGCCAGCTCACCTCCAGACAGGGGGCCCAATCAGCCCCAGCATTTT
>.|TRBV7-9|TRBJ1-2|few
CASSLSPPSDGYTF
TGTGCCAGCAGCTTATCTCCCCCCAGCGATGGCTACACCTTC
>.|TRBV5-4|TRBJ2-1|few
CASSLALEEQFF
TGTGCCAGCAGCTTGGCCCTAGAAGAGCAGTTCTTC
>.|TRBV7-9|TRBJ1-5|few
CASSLGDGGNQPQHF
TGTGCCAGCAGCTTAGGAGACGGAGGCAATCAGCCCCAGCATTTT
>TRBD2|TRBV18|TRBJ2-3|.
CASSPGLAGSTDTQYF
TGTGCCAGCTCACCGGGATTAGCGGGATCCACAGATACGCAGTATTTT
>TRBD1|TRBV11-2|TRBJ2-7|.
CASGPIRGQGNNEQYF
TGTGCCAGCGGCCCCATACGGGGACAGGGTAATAACGAGCAGTACTTC
>TRBD2|TRBV28|TRBJ2-1|.
CASSSPGGGGSYNEQFF
TGTGCCAGCAGTTCACCCGGGGGAGGCGGGAGTTACAATGAGCAGTTCTTC
>.|TRBV29-1|TRBJ1-1|.
CSGQRGSSDTEAFF
TGCAGCGGCCAAAGGGGTTCTTCGGACACTGAAGCTTTCTTT
>.|TRBV20-1|TRBJ1-2|.
CSARLGGGYTF
TGCAGTGCTAGATTAGGCGGAGGCTACACCTTC
>.|TRBV7-2|TRBJ2-2|few
CASSASQGYGGELFF
TGTGCCAGCAGCGCCTCCCAGGGATACGGCGGGGAGCTGTTTTTT
>.|TRBV30|TRBJ1-5|.
CAWSQGSLVNQPQHF
TGTGCCTGGAGCCAGGGTAGTTTAGTCAATCAGCCCCAGCATTTT
>TRBD2|TRBV7-2|TRBJ2-1|.
CASGPDRGENNEQFF
TGTGCCAGCGGGCCCGATCGGGGGGAAAACAATGAGCAGTTCTTC
>.|TRBV18|TRBJ2-7|.
CASSPSGAREQYF
TGTGCCAGCTCACCCTCAGGGGCGAGGGAGCAGTACTTC
>.|TRBV18|TRBJ1-1|once
CASSLRTVSNTEAFF
TGTGCCAGCTCATTGCGGACAGTGTCGAACACTGAAGCTTTCTTT
>.|TRBV6-1|TRBJ2-1|.
CASSEGRRTRSSYNEQFF
TGTGCCAGCAGTGAAGGGAGGCGGACGCGGAGCTCCTACAATGAGCAGTTCTTC
>TRBD1|TRBV4-1|TRBJ1-1|few
CASSQIVPRTGGALNTEAFF
TGCGCCAGCAGCCAAATCGTCCCCCGGACAGGGGGGGCCTTGAACACTGAAGCTTTCTTT
>TRBD1|TRBV30|TRBJ1-5|.
CAWSLTGTGNQPQHF
TGTGCCTGGAGCTTAACCGGGACAGGGAATCAGCCCCAGCATTTT
>.|TRBV11-3|TRBJ1-1|.
CASSLDLTPRGTEAFF
TGTGCCAGCAGCTTAGATCTTACCCCCCGGGGAACTGAAGCTTTCTTT